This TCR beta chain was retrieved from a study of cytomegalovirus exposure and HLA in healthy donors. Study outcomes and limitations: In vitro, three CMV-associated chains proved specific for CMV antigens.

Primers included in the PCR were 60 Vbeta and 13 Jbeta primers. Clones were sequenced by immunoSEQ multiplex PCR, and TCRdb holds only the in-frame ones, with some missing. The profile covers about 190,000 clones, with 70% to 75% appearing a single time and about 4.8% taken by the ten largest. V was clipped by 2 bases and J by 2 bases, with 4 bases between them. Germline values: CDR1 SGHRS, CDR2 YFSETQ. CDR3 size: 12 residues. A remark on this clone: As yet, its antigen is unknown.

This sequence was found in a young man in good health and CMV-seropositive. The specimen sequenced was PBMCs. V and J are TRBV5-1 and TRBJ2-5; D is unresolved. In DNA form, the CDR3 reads TGCGCCAGCAGCTTTCTTCAAGAGACCCAGTACTTC. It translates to CASSFLQETQYF.